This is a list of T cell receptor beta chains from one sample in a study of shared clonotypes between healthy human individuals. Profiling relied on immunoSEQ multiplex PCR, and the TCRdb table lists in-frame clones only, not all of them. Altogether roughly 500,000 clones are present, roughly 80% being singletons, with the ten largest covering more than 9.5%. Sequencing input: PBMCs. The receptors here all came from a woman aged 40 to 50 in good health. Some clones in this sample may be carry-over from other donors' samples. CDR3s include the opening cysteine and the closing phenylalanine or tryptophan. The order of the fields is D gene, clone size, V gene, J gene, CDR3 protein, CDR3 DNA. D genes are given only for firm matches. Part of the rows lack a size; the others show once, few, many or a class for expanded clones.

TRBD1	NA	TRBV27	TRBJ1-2	CASSSPGGGNYGYTF	TGTGCCAGCAGCTCCCCAGGGGGGGGTAACTATGGCTACACCTTC
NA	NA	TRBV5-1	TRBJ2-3	CASSLGSGNTDTQYF	TGCGCCAGCAGCTTGGGTAGCGGAAACACAGATACGCAGTATTTT
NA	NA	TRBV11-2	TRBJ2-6	CASSSATYSGANVLTF	TGTGCCAGCAGCTCCGCCACCTACTCTGGGGCCAACGTCCTGACTTTC
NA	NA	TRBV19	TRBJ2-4	CASSIRVATRQYF	TGTGCCAGTAGTATAAGGGTAGCTACTAGACAGTACTTC
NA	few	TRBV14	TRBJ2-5	CASSPRAQSLGLGETQYF	TGTGCCAGCAGCCCTCGGGCGCAGTCCCTGGGGTTGGGCGAGACCCAGTACTTC
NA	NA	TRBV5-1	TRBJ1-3	CASSLDVPVSGNTIYF	TGCGCCAGCAGCTTGGATGTACCGGTCTCTGGAAACACCATATATTTT
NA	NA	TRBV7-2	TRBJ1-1	CASSLNGRNTEAFF	TGTGCCAGCAGCTTAAACGGGCGTAACACTGAAGCTTTCTTT
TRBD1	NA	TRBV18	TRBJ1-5	CASSLFRGLDQPQHF	TGTGCCAGCTCACTCTTCAGGGGGCTCGATCAGCCCCAGCATTTT
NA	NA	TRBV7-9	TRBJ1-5	CASSLYRQPQHF	TGTGCCAGCAGCTTATATCGTCAGCCCCAGCATTTT
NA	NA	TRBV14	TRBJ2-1	CASSQDGWGEQFF	TGTGCCAGCAGCCAAGATGGCTGGGGGGAGCAGTTCTTC
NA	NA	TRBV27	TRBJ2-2	CASSPDPYPMTGELFF	TGTGCCAGCAGTCCGGACCCATACCCGATGACCGGGGAGCTGTTTTTT
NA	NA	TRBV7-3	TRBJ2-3	CASSLMYGSTDTQYF	TGTGCCAGCAGCTTAATGTACGGGTCAACAGATACGCAGTATTTT
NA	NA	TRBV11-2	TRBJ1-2	CASSSRTGAGYTF	TGTGCCAGCAGCTCCCGGACGGGGGCTGGCTACACCTTC
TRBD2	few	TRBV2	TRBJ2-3	CASIRTSGSSSTQYF	TGTGCCAGCATTCGGACTAGCGGGAGCTCTTCTACGCAGTATTTT
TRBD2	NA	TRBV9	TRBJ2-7	CASSVWGSGELYEQYF	TGTGCCAGCAGCGTCTGGGGTAGCGGGGAACTCTACGAGCAGTACTTC
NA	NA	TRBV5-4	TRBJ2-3	CATQASGGTDTQYF	TGTGCCACCCAAGCGTCCGGGGGCACAGATACGCAGTATTTT
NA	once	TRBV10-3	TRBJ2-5	CAISESEGASETQYF	TGTGCCATCAGTGAGTCGGAGGGGGCCTCGGAGACCCAGTACTTC
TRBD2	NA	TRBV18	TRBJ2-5	CASSPGTSGRSPHQETQYF	TGTGCCAGCTCACCCGGGACTAGCGGGAGATCTCCCCACCAAGAGACCCAGTACTTC
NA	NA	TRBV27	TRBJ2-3	CASSPRNADTQYF	TGTGCCAGCAGTCCGAGGAACGCAGATACGCAGTATTTT
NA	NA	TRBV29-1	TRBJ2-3	CTTVRRGADTQYF	TGCACTACTGTACGGAGGGGGGCAGATACGCAGTATTTT
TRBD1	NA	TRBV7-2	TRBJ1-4	CASSLEGAVEKLFF	TGTGCCAGCAGCTTAGAGGGGGCAGTTGAAAAACTGTTTTTT
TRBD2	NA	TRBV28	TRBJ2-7	CASSPLAGGSYEQYF	TGTGCCAGCAGTCCACTAGCGGGAGGCTCCTACGAGCAGTACTTC
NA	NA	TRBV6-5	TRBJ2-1	CASSPRLGSYNEQFF	TGTGCCAGCAGCCCCCGACTAGGGTCGTACAATGAGCAGTTCTTC
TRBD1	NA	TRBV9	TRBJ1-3	CASSARGPGNTIYF	TGTGCCAGCAGCGCCAGGGGGCCAGGAAACACCATATATTTT
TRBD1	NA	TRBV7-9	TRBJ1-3	CASSPGRTGLYGNTIYF	TGTGCCAGCAGCCCCGGTAGGACAGGGCTTTATGGAAACACCATATATTTT
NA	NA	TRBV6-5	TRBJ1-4	CASSYAGRWWEKLFF	TGTGCCAGCAGTTACGCAGGGAGATGGTGGGAAAAACTGTTTTTT
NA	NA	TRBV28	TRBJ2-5	CATRDLGQRETQYF	TGTGCCACCAGAGACCTTGGGCAGCGAGAGACCCAGTACTTC
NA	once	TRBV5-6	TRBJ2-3	CASSPSGGTQYF	TGTGCCAGCAGCCCGAGTGGGGGAACGCAGTATTTT
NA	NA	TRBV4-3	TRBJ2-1	CASSQGKVPYNEQFF	TGCGCCAGCAGCCAAGGAAAGGTTCCCTACAATGAGCAGTTCTTC
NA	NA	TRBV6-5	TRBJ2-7	CASSFNYEQYF	TGTGCCAGCAGTTTTAATTACGAGCAGTACTTC
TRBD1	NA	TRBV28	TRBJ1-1	CASGFQGENTEAFF	TGTGCCAGCGGGTTTCAGGGGGAGAACACTGAAGCTTTCTTT
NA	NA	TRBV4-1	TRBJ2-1	CASSQAPGYNEQFF	TGCGCCAGCAGCCAAGCCCCTGGCTACAATGAGCAGTTCTTC
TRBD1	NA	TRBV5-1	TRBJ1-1	CATGTGNTEAFF	TGCGCCACCGGGACAGGGAACACTGAAGCTTTCTTT
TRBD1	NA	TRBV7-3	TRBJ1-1	CASSLSPDRGFSAFF	TGTGCCAGCAGCTTAAGCCCGGACAGGGGGTTCTCGGCTTTCTTT
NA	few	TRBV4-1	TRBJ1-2	CASAGGGGDYGYTF	TGCGCCAGCGCCGGGGGAGGGGGTGACTATGGCTACACCTTC
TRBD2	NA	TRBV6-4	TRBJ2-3	CASSDTLGSGIGTQYF	TGTGCCAGCAGTGACACTTTGGGTAGCGGGATTGGTACGCAGTATTTT
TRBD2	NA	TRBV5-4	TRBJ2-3	CASSAPGLADDTQYF	TGTGCCAGCAGCGCGCCGGGACTAGCAGATGATACGCAGTATTTT
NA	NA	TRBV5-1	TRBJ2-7	CASSFSDSSYEQYF	TGCGCCAGCAGCTTCAGCGATAGCTCCTACGAGCAGTACTTC
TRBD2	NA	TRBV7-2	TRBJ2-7	CASSLAGGLGYEQYF	TGTGCCAGCAGCTTAGCGGGAGGGCTAGGTTACGAGCAGTACTTC
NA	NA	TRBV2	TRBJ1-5	CASTWRQSQPQHF	TGTGCCAGCACCTGGAGGCAGAGCCAGCCCCAGCATTTT
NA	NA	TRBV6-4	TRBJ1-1	CASSSLGTFNTEAFF	TGTGCCAGCAGTTCCCTCGGGACGTTCAACACTGAAGCTTTCTTT
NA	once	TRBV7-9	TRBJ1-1	CASSLDQGTEAFF	TGTGCCAGCAGCCTCGATCAAGGGACTGAAGCTTTCTTT
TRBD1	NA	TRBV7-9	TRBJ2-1	CASSLRRGQGDNEQFF	TGTGCCAGCAGCTTAAGGAGAGGACAGGGGGACAATGAGCAGTTCTTC
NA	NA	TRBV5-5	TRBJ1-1	CASSLLVGNTEAFF	TGTGCCAGCAGCCTCCTAGTTGGGAACACTGAAGCTTTCTTT
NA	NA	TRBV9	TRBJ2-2	CASSALSGVRPGELFF	TGTGCCAGCAGCGCCTTGTCGGGGGTGAGACCGGGGGAGCTGTTTTTT
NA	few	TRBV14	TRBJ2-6	CASSQEQGGVRTGANVLTF	TGTGCCAGCAGCCAAGAACAGGGTGGGGTGCGGACTGGGGCCAACGTCCTGACTTTC
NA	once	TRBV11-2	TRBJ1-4	CASSLDPGSGEKLFF	TGTGCCAGCAGCTTAGATCCGGGGTCAGGTGAAAAACTGTTTTTT
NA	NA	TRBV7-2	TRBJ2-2	CASSLAVNTGELFF	TGTGCCAGCAGCTTAGCGGTTAACACCGGGGAGCTGTTTTTT
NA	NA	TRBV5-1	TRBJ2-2	CASSLGLRTGELFF	TGCGCCAGCAGCTTGGGACTGCGGACCGGGGAGCTGTTTTTT
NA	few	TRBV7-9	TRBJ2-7	CASSVRDQPYEQYF	TGTGCCAGCAGCGTCCGGGACCAGCCCTACGAGCAGTACTTC
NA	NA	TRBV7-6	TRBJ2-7	CASSLGGFYEQYF	TGTGCCAGCAGCTTAGGAGGATTCTACGAGCAGTACTTC
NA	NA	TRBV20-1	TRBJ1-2	CSASRPQGYTF	TGCAGTGCCTCCCGGCCCCAGGGCTACACCTTC